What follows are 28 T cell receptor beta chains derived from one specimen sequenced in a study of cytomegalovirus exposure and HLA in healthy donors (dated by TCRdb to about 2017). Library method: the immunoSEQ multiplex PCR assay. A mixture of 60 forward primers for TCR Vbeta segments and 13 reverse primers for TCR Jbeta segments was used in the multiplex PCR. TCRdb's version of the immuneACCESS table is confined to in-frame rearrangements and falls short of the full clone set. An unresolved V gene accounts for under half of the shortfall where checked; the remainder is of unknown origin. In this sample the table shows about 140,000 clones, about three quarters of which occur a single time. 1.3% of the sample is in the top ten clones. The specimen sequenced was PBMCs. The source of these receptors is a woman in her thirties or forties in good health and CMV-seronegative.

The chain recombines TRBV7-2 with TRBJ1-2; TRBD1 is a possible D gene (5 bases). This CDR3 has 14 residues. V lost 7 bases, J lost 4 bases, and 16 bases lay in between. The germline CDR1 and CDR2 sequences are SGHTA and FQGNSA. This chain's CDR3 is CASISGRGTYGYTF. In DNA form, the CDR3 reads TGTGCCAGCATCAGCGGACGGGGGACCTATGGCTACACCTTC.

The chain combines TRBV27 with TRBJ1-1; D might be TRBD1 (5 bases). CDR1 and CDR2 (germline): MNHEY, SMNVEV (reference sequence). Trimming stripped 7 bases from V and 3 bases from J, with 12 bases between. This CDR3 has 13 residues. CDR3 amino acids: CASIRGGDTEAFF. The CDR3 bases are TGTGCCAGCATCCGTGGAGGGGACACTGAAGCTTTCTTT.

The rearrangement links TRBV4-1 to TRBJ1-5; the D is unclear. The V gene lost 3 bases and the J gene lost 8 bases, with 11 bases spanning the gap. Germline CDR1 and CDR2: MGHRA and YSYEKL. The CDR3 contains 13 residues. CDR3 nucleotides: TGCGCCAGCAGCCAGGCAGGCTCGGAGCCCCAGCATTTT. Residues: CASSQAGSEPQHF.

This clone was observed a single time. The CDR3 nucleotides read TGTGCCAGCAGCTTAGCTCCAGGGGACTATGGCTACACCTTC. As protein: CASSLAPGDYGYTF. The V and J genes are TRBV13 and TRBJ1-2; D possibly corresponds to TRBD1 (6 bases). The CDR3 is 14 residues long. Germline CDR1 PRHDT, CDR2 FYEKMQ (reference sequence). V gave up 1 base and J gave up 3 bases, with 9 bases separating them.

CDR3 in amino acids: CASSSRDRSAGANVLTF. Here the CDR3 DNA reads TGTGCCAGCAGCTCCCGGGACAGAAGTGCCGGGGCCAACGTCCTGACTTTC. This chain uses TRBV9 with TRBJ2-6; 7 nucleotides align to TRBD1. The CDR3 is made up of 17 amino acids. Germline V gene data show CDR1 as SGDLS and CDR2 as YYNGEE. V shed 4 bases, J shed 4 bases, and the junction held 11 bases outside the gene matches.

The CDR3 DNA reads as TGCGCCAGCAGCTTAATTGAGCGGGGAACAAATGAGCAGTTCTTC. Translated, it gives CASSLIERGTNEQFF. The J gene is TRBJ2-1, the V gene TRBV5-1, with TRBD2 identical over 7 bases. Germline V gene sequence: CDR1 SGHRS, CDR2 YFSETQ. V trimming: 2 bases; J trimming: 7 bases; junction bases outside the gene matches: 9. The length of the CDR3 is 15 residues.

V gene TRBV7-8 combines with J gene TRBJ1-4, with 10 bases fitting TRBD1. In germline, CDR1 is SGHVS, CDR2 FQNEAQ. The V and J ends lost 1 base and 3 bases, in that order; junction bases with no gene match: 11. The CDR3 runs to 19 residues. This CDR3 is CASSLGVPGQGISNEKLFF. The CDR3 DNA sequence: TGTGCCAGCAGCTTAGGCGTACCGGGACAGGGGATATCTAATGAAAAACTGTTTTTT.

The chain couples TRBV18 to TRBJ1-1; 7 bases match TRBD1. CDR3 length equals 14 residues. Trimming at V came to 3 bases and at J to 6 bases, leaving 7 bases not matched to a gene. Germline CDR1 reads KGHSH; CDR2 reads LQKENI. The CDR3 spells CASSPALDRPEAFF. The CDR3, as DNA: TGTGCCAGCTCACCGGCATTGGACAGGCCTGAAGCTTTCTTT.

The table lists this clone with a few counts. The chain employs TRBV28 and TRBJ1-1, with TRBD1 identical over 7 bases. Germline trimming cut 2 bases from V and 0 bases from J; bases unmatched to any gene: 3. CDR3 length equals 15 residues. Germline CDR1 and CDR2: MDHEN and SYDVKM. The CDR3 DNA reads TGTGCCAGCAGTTTAACAGGGGACCTGAACACTGAAGCTTTCTTT. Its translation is CASSLTGDLNTEAFF.

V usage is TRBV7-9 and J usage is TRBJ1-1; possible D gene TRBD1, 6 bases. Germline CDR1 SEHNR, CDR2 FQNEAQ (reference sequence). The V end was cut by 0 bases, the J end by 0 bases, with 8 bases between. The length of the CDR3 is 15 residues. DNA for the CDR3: TGTGCCAGCAGCTTAGCGGGGGCGATGAACACTGAAGCTTTCTTT. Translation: CASSLAGAMNTEAFF.

CDR3 region: CASSLAQGQVHNEQFF. The CDR3 nucleotides read TGTGCCAGCAGCTTGGCACAGGGACAGGTACACAATGAGCAGTTCTTC. This rearrangement joins TRBV5-6 to TRBJ2-1; TRBD1 matches 8 bases. Trimming at V came to 0 bases and at J to 5 bases, leaving 7 bases not matched to a gene. Germline loops: CDR1 SGHDT, CDR2 YYEEEE. This CDR3 spans 16 amino acids. The variable domain in full, with the rest retrieved from reference TRBV5-6 and TRBJ2-1, is DAGVTQSPTHLIKTRGQQVTLRCSPKSGHDTVSWYQQALGQGPQFIFQYYEEEERQRGNFPDRFSGHQFPNYSSELNVNALLLGDSALYLCASSLAQGQVHNEQFFGPGTRLTVL.

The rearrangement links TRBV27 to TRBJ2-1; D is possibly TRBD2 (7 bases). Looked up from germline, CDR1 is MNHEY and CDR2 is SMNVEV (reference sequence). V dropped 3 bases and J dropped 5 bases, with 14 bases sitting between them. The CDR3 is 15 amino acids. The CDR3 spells CASSLGRGPNNEQFF. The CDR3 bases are TGTGCCAGCAGTTTGGGGCGGGGGCCCAACAATGAGCAGTTCTTC.

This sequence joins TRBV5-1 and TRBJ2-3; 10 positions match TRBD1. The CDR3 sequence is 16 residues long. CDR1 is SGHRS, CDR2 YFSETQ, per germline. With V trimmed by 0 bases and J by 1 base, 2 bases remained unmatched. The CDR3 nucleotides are TGCGCCAGCAGCTTGGGACAGGGGGCGCGCACAGATACGCAGTATTTT. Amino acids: CASSLGQGARTDTQYF.

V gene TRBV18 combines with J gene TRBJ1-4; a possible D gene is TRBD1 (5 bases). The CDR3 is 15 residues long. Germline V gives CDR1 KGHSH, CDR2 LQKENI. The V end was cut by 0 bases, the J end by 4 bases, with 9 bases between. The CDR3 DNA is TGTGCCAGCTCACCACCCGGGGGGGATAATGAAAAACTGTTTTTT. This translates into CASSPPGGDNEKLFF.

The CDR3 sequence: CASSYTPGGGRNEQFF. DNA for the CDR3: TGTGCCAGCAGTTATACCCCCGGCGGAGGGCGAAATGAGCAGTTCTTC. The V and J genes are TRBV6-5 and TRBJ2-1; TRBD2 is a possible D gene (6 bases). V was shortened by 3 bases and J by 7 bases, with 19 bases between the two germline ends. Per the germline V gene, CDR1 is MNHEY and CDR2 is SVGAGI. The CDR3 covers 16 residues.

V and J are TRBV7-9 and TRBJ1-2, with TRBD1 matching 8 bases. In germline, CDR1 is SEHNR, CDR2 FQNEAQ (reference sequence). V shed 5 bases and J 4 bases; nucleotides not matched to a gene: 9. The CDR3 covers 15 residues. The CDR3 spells CASSMGWTGIYGYTF. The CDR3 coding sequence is TGTGCCAGCAGCATGGGATGGACAGGGATCTATGGCTACACCTTC.

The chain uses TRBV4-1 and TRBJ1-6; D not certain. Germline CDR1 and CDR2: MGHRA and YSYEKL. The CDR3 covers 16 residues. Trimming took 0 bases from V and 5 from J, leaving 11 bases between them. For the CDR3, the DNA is TGCGCCAGCAGCCAAGAGGCGGGAGGTAATAATTCACCCCTCCACTTT. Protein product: CASSQEAGGNNSPLHF.

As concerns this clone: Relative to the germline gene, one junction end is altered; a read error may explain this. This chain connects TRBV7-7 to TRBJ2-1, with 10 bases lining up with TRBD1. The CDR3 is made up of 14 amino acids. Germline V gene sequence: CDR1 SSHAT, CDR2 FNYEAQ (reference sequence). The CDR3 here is CASSLGTGANEQFF. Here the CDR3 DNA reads TGTGCTAGCAGCCTCGGGACAGGGGCCAATGAGCAGTTCTTC.

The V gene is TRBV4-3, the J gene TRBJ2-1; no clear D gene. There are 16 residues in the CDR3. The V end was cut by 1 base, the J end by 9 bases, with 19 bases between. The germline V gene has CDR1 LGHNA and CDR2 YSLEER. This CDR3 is CASSQGVRSYTGEQFF. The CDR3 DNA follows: TGCGCCAGCAGCCAAGGGGTGCGGTCTTACACGGGTGAGCAGTTCTTC.

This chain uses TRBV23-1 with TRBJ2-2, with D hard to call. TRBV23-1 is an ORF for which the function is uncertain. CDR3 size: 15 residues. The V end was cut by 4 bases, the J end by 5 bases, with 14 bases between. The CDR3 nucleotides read TGCGCCAGCAGTCCCCGTCCAGGCAATACCGGGGAGCTGTTTTTT. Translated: CASSPRPGNTGELFF.

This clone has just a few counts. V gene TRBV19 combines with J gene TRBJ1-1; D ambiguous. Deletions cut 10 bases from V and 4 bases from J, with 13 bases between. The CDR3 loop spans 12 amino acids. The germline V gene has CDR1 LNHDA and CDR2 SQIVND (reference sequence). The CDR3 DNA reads TGTGCCACCTCGTTCGGAGGCACTGAAGCTTTCTTT. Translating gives CATSFGGTEAFF. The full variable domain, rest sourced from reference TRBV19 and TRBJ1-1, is DGGITQSPKYLFRKEGQNVTLSCEQNLNHDAMYWYRQDPGQGLRLIYYSQIVNDFQKGDIAEGYSVSREKKESFPLTVTSAQKNPTAFYLCATSFGGTEAFFGQGTRLTVV.

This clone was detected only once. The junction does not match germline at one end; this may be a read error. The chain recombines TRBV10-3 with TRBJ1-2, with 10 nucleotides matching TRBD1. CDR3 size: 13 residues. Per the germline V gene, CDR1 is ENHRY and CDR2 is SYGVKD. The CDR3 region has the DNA TGTGCCGTCAGAAGTGGGGACAGGGGTGGCTACACCTTC. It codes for CAVRSGDRGGYTF.

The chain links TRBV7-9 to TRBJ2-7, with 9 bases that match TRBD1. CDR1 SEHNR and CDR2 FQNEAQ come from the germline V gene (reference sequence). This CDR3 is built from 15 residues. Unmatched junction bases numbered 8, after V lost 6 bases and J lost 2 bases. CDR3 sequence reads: CASRPRDRVTYEQYF. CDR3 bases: TGTGCCAGCAGGCCCCGGGACAGGGTTACCTACGAGCAGTACTTC.

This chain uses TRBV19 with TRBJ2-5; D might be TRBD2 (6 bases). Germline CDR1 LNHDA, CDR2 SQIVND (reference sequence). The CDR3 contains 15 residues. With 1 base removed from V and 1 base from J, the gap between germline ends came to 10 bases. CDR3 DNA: TGTGCCAGTAGTATAGGCGGGGCGGGCCAAGAGACCCAGTACTTC. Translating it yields CASSIGGAGQETQYF. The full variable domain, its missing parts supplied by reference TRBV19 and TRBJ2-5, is DGGITQSPKYLFRKEGQNVTLSCEQNLNHDAMYWYRQDPGQGLRLIYYSQIVNDFQKGDIAEGYSVSREKKESFPLTVTSAQKNPTAFYLCASSIGGAGQETQYFGPGTRLLVL.

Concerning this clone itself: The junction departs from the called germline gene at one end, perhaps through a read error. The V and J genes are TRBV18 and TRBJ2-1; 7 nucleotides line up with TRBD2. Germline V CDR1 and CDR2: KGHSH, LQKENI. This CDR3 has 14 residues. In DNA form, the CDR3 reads TGTGCCCGCTCACGAGGACTAGACGACAATGAGCAGTTCTTC. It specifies CARSRGLDDNEQFF. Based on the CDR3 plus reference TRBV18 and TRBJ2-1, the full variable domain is NAGVMQNPRHLVRRRGQEARLRCSPMKGHSHVYWYRQLPEEGLKFMVYLQKENIIDESGMPKERFSAEFPKEGPSILRIQQVVRGDSAAYFCARSRGLDDNEQFFGPGTRLTVL.

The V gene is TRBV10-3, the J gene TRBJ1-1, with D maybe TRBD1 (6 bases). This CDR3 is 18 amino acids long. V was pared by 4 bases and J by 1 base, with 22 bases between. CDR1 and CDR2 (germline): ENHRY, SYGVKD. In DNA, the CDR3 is TGTGCCATCAGTGGAAAAAATACCCGACAGGCCCGGAACACTGAAGCTTTCTTT. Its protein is CAISGKNTRQARNTEAFF.

The CDR3 here is CASSQSPVQNTDTQYF. CDR3 DNA sequence: TGCGCCAGCAGCCAGAGTCCCGTCCAAAACACAGATACGCAGTATTTT. This sequence joins TRBV4-1 and TRBJ2-3; no definite D call. Trimming removed 3 bases from V and 2 bases from J, with 15 bases in between. CDR3 size: 16 residues. The V gene's germline CDR1 is MGHRA and CDR2 YSYEKL.

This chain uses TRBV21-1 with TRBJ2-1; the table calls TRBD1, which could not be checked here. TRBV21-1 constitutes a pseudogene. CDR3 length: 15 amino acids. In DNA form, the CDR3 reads TGTGCCAGCAGCCCAGGGGGCGGATTCATCAATGAGCAGTTCTTC. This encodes CASSPGGGFINEQFF.